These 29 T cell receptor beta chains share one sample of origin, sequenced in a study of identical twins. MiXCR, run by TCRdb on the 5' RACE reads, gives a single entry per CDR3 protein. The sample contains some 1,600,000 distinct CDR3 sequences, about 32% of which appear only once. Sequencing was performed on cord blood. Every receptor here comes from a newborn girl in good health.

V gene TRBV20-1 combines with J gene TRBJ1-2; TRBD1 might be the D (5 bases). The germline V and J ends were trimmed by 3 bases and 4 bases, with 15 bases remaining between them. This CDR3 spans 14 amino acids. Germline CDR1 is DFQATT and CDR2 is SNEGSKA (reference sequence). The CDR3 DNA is TGCAGTGCTAGTCCGGGGGTGAACCTCTATGGCTACACCTTC. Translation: CSASPGVNLYGYTF.

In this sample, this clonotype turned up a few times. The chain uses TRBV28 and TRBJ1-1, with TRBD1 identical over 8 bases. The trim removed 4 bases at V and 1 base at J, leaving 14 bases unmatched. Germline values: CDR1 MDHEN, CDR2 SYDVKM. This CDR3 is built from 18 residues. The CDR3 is CASSSFTQGDVRNTEAFF. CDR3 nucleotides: TGTGCCAGCAGTTCGTTCACACAGGGGGACGTTCGGAACACTGAAGCTTTCTTT.

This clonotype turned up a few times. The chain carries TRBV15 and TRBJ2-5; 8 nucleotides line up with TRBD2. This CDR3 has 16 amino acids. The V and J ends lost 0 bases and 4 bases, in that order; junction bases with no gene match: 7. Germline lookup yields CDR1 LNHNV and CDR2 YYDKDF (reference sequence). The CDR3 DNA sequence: TGTGCCACCAGCAGAGATCGGGGACTAGATCCAGAGACCCAGTACTTC. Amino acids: CATSRDRGLDPETQYF.

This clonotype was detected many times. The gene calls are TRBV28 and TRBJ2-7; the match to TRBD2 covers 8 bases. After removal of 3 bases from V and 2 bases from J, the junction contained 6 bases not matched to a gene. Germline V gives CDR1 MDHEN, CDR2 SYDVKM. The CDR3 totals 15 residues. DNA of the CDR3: TGTGCCAGCAGTTTGCCCGGGACTAGTACCTACGAGCAGTACTTC. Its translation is CASSLPGTSTYEQYF.

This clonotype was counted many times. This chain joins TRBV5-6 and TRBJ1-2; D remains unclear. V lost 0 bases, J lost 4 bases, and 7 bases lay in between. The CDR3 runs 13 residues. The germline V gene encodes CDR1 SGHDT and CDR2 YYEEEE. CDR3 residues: CASSLGPSYGYTF. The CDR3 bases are TGTGCCAGCAGCTTGGGACCCTCCTATGGCTACACCTTC.

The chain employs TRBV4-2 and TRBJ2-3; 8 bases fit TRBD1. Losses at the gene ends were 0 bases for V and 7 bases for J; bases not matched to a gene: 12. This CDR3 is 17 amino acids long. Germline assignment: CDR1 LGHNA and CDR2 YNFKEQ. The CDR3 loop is CASSQEPGTGPDHTQYF. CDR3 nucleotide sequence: TGTGCCAGCAGCCAAGAGCCCGGGACAGGTCCTGATCATACGCAGTATTTT.

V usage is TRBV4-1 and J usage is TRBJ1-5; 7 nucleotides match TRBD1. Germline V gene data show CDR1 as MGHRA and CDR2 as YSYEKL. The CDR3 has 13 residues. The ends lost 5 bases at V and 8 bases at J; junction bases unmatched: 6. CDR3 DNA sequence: TGCGCCAGCAGCTTGACAGGGAACAAGCCCCAGCATTTT. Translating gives CASSLTGNKPQHF.

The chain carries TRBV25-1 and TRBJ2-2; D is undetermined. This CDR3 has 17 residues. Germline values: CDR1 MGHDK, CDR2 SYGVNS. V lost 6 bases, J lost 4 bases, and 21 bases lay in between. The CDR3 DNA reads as TGTGCCAGCAGCTCTCCTCCCCTGGGGTTCTCCACCGGGGAGCTGTTTTTT. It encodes CASSSPPLGFSTGELFF. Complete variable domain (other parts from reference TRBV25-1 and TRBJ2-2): EADIYQTPRYLVIGTGKKITLECSQTMGHDKMYWYQQDPGMELHLIHYSYGVNSTEKGDLSSESTVSRIRTEHFPLTLESARPSHTSQYLCASSSPPLGFSTGELFFGEGSRLTVL.

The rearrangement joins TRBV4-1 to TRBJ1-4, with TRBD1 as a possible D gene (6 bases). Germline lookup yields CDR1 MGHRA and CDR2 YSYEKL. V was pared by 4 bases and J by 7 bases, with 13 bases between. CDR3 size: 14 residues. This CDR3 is CASSPNTGFEKLFF. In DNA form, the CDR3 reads TGCGCCAGCAGCCCGAATACAGGGTTTGAAAAACTGTTTTTT.

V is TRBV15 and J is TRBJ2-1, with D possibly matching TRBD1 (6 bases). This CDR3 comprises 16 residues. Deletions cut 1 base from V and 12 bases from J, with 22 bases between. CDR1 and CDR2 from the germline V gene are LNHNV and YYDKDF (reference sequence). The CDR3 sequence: CATSRGGFSQGPTQFF. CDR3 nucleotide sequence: TGTGCCACCAGCAGAGGGGGATTTTCCCAGGGGCCCACGCAGTTCTTC.

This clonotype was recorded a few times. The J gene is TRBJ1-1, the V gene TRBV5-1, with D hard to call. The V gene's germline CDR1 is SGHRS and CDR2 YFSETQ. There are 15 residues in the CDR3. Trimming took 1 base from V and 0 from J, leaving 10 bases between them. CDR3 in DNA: TGCGCCAGCAGCTTGCCGACGGTGATGAACACTGAAGCTTTCTTT. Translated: CASSLPTVMNTEAFF.

The CDR3 nucleotides are TGCAGTGCTCCGGGACTAGCTCTTAGAAATGAGCAGTACTTC. It yields the protein CSAPGLALRNEQYF. This chain links TRBV20-1 with TRBJ2-5; TRBD2 aligns across 9 bases. V trimming: 5 bases; J trimming: 11 bases; junction bases outside the gene matches: 15. The CDR3 runs to 14 residues. Germline-derived CDR1 and CDR2 are DFQATT and SNEGSKA (reference sequence).

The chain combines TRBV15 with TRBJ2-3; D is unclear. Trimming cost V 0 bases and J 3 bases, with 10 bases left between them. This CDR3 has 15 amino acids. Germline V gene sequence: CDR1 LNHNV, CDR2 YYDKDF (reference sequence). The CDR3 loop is CATSRDRVRTDTQYF. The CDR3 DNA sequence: TGTGCCACCAGCAGAGATCGAGTGAGGACAGATACGCAGTATTTT.

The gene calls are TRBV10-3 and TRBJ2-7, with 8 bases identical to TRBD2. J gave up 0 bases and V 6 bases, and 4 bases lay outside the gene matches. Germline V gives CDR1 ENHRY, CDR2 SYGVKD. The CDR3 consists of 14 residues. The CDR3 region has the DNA TGTGCCATCAGGGAGCGGGAGAGCTCCTACGAGCAGTACTTC. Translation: CAIRERESSYEQYF.

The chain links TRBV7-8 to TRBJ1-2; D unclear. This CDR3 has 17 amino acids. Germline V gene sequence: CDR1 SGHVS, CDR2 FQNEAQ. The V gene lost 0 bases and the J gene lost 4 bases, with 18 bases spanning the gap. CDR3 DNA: TGTGCCAGCAGCTTAGCGCGGATAGCCCGATCTAGCTATGGCTACACCTTC. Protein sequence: CASSLARIARSSYGYTF.

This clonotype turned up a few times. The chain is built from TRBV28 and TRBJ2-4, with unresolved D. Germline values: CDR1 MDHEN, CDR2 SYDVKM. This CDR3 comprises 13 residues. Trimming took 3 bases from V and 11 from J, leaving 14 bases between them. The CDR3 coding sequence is TGTGCCAGCAGTTTGGGCAGTTTAGGATTTCAGTACTTC. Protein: CASSLGSLGFQYF.

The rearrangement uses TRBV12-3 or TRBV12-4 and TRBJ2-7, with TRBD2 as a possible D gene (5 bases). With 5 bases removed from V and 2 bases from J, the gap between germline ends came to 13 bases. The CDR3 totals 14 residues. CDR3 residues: CASSVITRAYEQYF. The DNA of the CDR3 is TGTGCCAGCAGTGTAATAACTAGAGCCTACGAGCAGTACTTC.

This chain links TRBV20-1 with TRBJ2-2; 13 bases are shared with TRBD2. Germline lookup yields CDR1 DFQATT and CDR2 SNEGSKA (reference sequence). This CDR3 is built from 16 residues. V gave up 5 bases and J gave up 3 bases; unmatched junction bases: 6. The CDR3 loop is CSALPTSGRYTGELFF. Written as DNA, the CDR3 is TGCAGTGCTCTCCCGACTAGCGGGAGGTACACCGGGGAGCTGTTTTTT.

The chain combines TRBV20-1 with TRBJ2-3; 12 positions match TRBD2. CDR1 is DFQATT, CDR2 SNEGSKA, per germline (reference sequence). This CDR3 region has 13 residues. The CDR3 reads CRATSGSGDTQYF. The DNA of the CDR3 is TGCAGAGCGACTAGCGGGAGTGGAGATACGCAGTATTTT.

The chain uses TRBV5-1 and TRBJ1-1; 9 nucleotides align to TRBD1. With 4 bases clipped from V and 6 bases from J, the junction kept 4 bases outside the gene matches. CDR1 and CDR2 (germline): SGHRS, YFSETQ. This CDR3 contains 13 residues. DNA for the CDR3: TGCGCCAGCAGCGTAACAGGGGGCGCTGAAGCTTTCTTT. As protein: CASSVTGGAEAFF.

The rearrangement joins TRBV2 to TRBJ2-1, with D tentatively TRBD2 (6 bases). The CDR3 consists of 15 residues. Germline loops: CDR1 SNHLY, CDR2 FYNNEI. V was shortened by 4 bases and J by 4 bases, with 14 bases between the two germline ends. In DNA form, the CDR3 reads TGTGCCAGCAGTGTACAGAAGCGGGCTTACAATGAGCAGTTCTTC. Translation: CASSVQKRAYNEQFF.

The CDR3 spells CASKTRTSGYTF. CDR3 coding DNA: TGTGCCAGCAAGACGAGGACTTCAGGCTACACCTTC. This chain connects TRBV27 to TRBJ1-2; no definite D call. CDR1 and CDR2 from the germline V gene are MNHEY and SMNVEV (reference sequence). The CDR3 extends over 12 amino acids. V gave up 7 bases and J gave up 8 bases, with 14 bases separating them.

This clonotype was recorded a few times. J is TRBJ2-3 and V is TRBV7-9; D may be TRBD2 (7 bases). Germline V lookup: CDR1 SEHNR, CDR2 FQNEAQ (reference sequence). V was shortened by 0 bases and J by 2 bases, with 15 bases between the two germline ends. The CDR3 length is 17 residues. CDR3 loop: CASSLARQRDNTDTQYF. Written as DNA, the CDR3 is TGTGCCAGCAGCTTAGCGAGGCAGCGGGACAACACAGATACGCAGTATTTT. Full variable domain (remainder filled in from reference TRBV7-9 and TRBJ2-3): DTGVSQNPRHKITKRGQNVTFRCDPISEHNRLYWYRQTLGQGPEFLTYFQNEAQLEKSRLLSDRFSAERPKGSFSTLEIQRTEQGDSAMYLCASSLARQRDNTDTQYFGPGTRLTVL.

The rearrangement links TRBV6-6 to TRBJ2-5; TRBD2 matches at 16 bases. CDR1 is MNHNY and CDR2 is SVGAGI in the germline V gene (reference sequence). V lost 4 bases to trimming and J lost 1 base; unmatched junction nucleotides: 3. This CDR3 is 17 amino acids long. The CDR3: CASSSGTSGRAQETQYF. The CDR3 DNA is TGTGCCAGCAGTTCCGGGACTAGCGGGAGGGCCCAAGAGACCCAGTACTTC.

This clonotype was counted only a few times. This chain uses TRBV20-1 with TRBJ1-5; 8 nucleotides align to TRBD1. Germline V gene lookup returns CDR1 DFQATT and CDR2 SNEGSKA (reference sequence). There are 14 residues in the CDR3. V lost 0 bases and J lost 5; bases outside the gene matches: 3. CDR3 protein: CSARDSGGDQPQHF. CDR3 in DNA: TGCAGTGCTAGAGATTCAGGGGGCGATCAGCCCCAGCATTTT.

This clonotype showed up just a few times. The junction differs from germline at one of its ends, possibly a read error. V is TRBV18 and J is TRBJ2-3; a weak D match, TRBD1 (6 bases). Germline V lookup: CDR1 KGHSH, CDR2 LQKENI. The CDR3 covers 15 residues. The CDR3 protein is CVSSRDTGSTDTQYF. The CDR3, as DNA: TGTGTCAGCTCACGGGACACGGGAAGCACAGATACGCAGTATTTT. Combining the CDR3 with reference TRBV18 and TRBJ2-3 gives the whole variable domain NAGVMQNPRHLVRRRGQEARLRCSPMKGHSHVYWYRQLPEEGLKFMVYLQKENIIDESGMPKERFSAEFPKEGPSILRIQQVVRGDSAAYFCVSSRDTGSTDTQYFGPGTRLTVL.

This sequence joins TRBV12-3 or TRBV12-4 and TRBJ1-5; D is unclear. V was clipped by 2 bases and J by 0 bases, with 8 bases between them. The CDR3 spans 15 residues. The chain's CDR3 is CASSLLRTSNQPQHF. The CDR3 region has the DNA TGTGCCAGCAGTTTATTACGGACTAGCAATCAGCCCCAGCATTTT.

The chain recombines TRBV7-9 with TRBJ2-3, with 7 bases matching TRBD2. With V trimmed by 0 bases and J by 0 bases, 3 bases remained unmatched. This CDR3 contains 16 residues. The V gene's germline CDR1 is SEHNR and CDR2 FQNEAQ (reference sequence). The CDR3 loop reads CASSLAGSGSTDTQYF. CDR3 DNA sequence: TGTGCCAGCAGCTTAGCTGGTAGCGGGAGCACAGATACGCAGTATTTT.

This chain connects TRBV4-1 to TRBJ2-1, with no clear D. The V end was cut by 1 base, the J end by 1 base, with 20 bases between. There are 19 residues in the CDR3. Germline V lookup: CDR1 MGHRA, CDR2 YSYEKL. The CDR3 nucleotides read TGCGCCAGCAGCCAAGCGTTGGGCCAAACCCTAGGTTCCTACAATGAGCAGTTCTTC. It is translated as CASSQALGQTLGSYNEQFF.